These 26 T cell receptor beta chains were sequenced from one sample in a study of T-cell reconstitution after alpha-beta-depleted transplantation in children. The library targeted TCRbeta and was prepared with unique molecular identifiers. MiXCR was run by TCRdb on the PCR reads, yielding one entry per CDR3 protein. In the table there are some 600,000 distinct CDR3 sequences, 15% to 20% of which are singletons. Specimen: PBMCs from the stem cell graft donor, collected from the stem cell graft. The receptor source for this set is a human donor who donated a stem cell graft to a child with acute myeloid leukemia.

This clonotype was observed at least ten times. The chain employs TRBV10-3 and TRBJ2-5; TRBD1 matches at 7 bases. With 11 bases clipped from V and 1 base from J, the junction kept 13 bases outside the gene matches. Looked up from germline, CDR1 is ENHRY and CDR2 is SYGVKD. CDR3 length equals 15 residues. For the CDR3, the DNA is TGTGCCTCAGGGCAATGGGACAGCTCCCAAGAGACCCAGTACTTC. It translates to CASGQWDSSQETQYF.

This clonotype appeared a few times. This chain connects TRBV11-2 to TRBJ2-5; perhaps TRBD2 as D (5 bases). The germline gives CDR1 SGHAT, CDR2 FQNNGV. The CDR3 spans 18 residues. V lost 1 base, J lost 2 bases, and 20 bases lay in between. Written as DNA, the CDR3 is TGTGCCAGCAGCTTAGGATCGGGTACCCCATGGAGGCAAGAGACCCAGTACTTC. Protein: CASSLGSGTPWRQETQYF.

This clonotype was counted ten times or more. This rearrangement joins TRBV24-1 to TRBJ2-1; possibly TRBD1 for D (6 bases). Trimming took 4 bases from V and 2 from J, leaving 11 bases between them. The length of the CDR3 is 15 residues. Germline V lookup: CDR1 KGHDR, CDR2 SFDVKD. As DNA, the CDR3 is TGTGCCACCAGTGACTCGACAGGCCCCTACAATGAGCAGTTCTTC. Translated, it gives CATSDSTGPYNEQFF.

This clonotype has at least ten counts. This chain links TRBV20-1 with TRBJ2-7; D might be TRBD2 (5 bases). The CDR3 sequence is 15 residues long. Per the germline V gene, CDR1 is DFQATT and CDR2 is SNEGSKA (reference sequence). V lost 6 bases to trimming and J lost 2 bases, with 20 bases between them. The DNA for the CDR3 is TGCAGTGCCCGACCCCTTCGGGGAACAGCCTACGAGCAGTACTTC. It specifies CSARPLRGTAYEQYF.

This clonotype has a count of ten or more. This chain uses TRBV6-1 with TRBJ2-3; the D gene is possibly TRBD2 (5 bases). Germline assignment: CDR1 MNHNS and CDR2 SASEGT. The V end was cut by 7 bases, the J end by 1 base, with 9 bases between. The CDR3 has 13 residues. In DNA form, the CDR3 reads TGTGCCAGCATGAGCGGCCGCACAGATACGCAGTATTTT. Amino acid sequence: CASMSGRTDTQYF.

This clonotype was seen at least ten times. CDR3 nucleotides: TGTGCCAGCAGCTATCTCAGGGAAGAGACCCAGTACTTC. Protein sequence: CASSYLREETQYF. V is TRBV7-9 and J is TRBJ2-5, with D possibly TRBD1 on 5 matching bases. V gave up 4 bases and J gave up 3 bases, with 9 bases separating them. The CDR3 is made up of 13 amino acids. Per the germline V gene, CDR1 is SEHNR and CDR2 is FQNEAQ (reference sequence).

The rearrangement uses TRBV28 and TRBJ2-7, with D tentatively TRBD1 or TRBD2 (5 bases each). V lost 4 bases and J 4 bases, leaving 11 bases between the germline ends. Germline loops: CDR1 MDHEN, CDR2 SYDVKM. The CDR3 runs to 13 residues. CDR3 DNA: TGTGCCAGCAGTTCTCAGGGCGGGTACGAGCAGTACGTC. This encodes CASSSQGGYEQYV.

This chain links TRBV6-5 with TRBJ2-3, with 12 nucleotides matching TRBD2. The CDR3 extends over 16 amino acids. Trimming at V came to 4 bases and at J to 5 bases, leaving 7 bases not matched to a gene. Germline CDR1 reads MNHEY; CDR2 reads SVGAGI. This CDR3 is CASSSLLAGGKDTQYF. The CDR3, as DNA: TGTGCCAGCAGTTCCTTACTAGCGGGGGGTAAAGATACGCAGTATTTT.

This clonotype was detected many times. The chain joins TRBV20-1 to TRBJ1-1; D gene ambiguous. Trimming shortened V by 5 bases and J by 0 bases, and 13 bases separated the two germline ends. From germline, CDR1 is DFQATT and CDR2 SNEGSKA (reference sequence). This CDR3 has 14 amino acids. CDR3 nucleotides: TGCAGTGCTCGGGTGGCGAGCATGAACACTGAAGCTTTCTTT. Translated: CSARVASMNTEAFF.

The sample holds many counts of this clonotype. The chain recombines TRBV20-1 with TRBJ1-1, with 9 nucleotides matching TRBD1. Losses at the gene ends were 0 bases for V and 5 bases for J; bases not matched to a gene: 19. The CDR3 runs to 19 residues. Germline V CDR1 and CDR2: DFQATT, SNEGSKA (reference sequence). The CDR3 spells CSARDAGVMTGGGKTEAFF. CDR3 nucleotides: TGCAGTGCTAGAGATGCGGGGGTAATGACAGGGGGTGGAAAAACTGAAGCTTTCTTT.

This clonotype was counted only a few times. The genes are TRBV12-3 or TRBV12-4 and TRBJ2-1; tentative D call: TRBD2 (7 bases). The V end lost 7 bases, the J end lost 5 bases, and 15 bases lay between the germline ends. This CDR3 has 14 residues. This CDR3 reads CASTLEGGNNEQFF. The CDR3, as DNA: TGTGCCAGCACCCTAGAGGGGGGGAACAATGAGCAGTTCTTC.

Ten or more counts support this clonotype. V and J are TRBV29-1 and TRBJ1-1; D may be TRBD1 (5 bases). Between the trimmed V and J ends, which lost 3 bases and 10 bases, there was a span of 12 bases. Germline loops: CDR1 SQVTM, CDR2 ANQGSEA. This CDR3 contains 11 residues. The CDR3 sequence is CSVEDRGRAFF. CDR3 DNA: TGCAGCGTTGAGGATAGGGGTAGAGCTTTCTTT.

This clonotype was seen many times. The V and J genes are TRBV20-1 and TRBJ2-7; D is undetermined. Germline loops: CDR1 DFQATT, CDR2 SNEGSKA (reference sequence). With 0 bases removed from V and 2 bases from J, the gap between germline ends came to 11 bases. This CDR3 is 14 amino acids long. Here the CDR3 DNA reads TGCAGTGCTAGAGACTGGGTAAACACCTACGAGCAGTACTTC. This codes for CSARDWVNTYEQYF.

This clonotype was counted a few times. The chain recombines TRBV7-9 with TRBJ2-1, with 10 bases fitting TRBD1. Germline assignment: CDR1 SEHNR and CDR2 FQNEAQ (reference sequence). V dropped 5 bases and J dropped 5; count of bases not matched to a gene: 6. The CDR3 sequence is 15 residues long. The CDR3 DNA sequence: TGTGCCAGCAGCCCTCGGGACAGGGGTGACAATGAGCAGTTCTTC. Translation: CASSPRDRGDNEQFF.

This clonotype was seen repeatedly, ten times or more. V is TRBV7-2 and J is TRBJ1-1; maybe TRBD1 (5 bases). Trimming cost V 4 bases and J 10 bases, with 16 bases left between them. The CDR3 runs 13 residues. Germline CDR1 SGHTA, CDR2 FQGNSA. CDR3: CASSWGAAGGAFF. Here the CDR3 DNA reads TGTGCCAGCAGCTGGGGCGCAGCCGGGGGAGCTTTCTTT.

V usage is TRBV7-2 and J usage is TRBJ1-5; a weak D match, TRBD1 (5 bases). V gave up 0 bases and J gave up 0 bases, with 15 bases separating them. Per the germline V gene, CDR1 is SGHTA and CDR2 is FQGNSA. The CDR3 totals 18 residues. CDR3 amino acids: CASSLARGSIYSNQPQHF. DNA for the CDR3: TGTGCCAGCAGCTTAGCGCGGGGCAGCATTTATAGCAATCAGCCCCAGCATTTT.

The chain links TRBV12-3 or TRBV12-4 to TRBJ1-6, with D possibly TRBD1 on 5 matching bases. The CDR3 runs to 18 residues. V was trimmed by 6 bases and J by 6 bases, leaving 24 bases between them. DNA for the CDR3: TGTGCCAGCAGAATACGCCTCGGGACCGTTGGGGGTAATTCACCCCTCCACTTT. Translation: CASRIRLGTVGGNSPLHF.

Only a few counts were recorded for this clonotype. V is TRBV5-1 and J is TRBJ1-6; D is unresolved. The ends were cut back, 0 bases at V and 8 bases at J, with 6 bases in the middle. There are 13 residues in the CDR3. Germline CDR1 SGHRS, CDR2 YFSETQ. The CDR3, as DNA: TGCGCCAGCAGCTTGGATGGGGATTCACCCCTCCACTTT. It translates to CASSLDGDSPLHF.

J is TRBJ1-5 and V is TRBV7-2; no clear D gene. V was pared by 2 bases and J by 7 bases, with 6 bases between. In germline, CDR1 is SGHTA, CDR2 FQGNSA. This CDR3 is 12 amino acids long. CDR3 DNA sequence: TGTGCCAGCAGCTTATTAATGCAGCCCCAGCATTTT. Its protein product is CASSLLMQPQHF.

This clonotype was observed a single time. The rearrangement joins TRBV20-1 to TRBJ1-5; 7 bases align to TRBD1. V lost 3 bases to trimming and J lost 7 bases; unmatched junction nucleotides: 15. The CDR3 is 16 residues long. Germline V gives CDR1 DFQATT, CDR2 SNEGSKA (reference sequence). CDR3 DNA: TGCAGTGCTAGGACCCCATCGACAGGGTTGAGACAGCCCCAGCATTTT. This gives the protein CSARTPSTGLRQPQHF.

The CDR3 sequence is CASSHPGSLYEQYV. DNA of the CDR3: TGCGCCAGCAGCCATCCGGGGTCTCTTTACGAGCAGTACGTC. This rearrangement joins TRBV5-1 to TRBJ2-7; D might be TRBD2 (5 bases). The CDR3 is made up of 14 amino acids. Trimming left V 4 bases short and J 4 bases short, with 15 bases between. CDR1 and CDR2 (germline): SGHRS, YFSETQ.

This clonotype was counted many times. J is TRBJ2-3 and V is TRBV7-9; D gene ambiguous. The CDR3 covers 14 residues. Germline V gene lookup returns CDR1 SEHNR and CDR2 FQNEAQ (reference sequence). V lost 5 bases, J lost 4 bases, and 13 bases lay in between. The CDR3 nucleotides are TGTGCCAGCAGCCTCAGGCCACTGGCAGATACGCAGTATTTT. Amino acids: CASSLRPLADTQYF.

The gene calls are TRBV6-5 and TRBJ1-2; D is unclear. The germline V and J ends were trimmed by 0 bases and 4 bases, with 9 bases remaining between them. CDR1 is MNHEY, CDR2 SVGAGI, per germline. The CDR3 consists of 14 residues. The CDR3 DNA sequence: TGTGCCAGCAGTTACTCGAGTCAGTCCTATGGCTACACCTTC. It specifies CASSYSSQSYGYTF.

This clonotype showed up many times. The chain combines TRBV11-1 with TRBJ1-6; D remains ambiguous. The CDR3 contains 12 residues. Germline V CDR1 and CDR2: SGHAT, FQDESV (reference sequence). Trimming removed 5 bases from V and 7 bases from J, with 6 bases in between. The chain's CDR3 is CASSGPNSPLHF. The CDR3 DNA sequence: TGTGCCAGCAGCGGACCGAATTCACCCCTCCACTTT.

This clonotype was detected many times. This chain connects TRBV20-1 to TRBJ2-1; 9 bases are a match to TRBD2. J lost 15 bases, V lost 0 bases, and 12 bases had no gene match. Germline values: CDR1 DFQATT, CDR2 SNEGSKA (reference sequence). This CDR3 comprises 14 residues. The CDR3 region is CSARDQRGAFNPFF. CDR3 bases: TGCAGTGCTAGAGATCAGCGGGGGGCCTTCAACCCGTTCTTC.

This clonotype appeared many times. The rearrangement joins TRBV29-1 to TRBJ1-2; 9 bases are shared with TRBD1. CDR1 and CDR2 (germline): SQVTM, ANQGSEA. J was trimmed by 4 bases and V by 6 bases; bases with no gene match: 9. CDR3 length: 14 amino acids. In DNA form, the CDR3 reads TGCAGCGTGGGGTGGACAGGGGTTTCCTATGGCTACACCTTC. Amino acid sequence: CSVGWTGVSYGYTF.